This entry lists 25 T cell receptor beta chains sequenced from one sample in a study of shared clonotypes between healthy human individuals. Assay: immunoSEQ multiplex PCR; the TCRdb copy retains only in-frame clones and omits some. The sample carries roughly 2.1 million clones, about 92% recorded once. Naive CD8 cells comprised CD45RO-negative, CCR7-positively selected cells, excluding terminally differentiated effector memory CD45RA+ cells. Sample: naive CD8+ T cells from PBMCs. These receptors were taken from a man younger than 30 in good health. Some clones in this sample may be carry-over from other donors' samples.

The chain couples TRBV7-9 to TRBJ2-7, with a possible D match to TRBD2 (6 bases). Between the trimmed V and J ends, which lost 3 bases and 6 bases, there was a span of 15 bases. Germline V gene lookup returns CDR1 SEHNR and CDR2 FQNEAQ (reference sequence). This CDR3 spans 14 amino acids. The DNA for the CDR3 is TGTGCCAGCAGCTTGGTTGCGGGGCCGACCGAGCAGTACTTC. As protein: CASSLVAGPTEQYF.

The chain recombines TRBV28 with TRBJ2-7; 9 bases agree with TRBD1. CDR1 MDHEN and CDR2 SYDVKM come from the germline V gene. The V and J ends lost 4 bases and 5 bases, in that order; junction bases with no gene match: 15. The CDR3 totals 17 residues. CDR3 in DNA: TGTGCCAGCAGTTCGGGGCCACGACGACAGGGGGTCAACGAGCAGTACTTC. Its protein product is CASSSGPRRQGVNEQYF.

The V and J genes are TRBV7-8 and TRBJ2-1; 9 positions agree with TRBD2. The CDR3 consists of 19 residues. The V gene end was trimmed by 3 bases and the J gene end by 2 bases; junction bases not matched to a gene: 14. Germline-derived CDR1 and CDR2 are SGHVS and FQNEAQ. The CDR3 sequence: CASSFTGTSWTPTYNEQFF. The CDR3 DNA sequence: TGTGCCAGCAGCTTCACCGGGACTAGCTGGACCCCTACCTACAATGAGCAGTTCTTC.

This clone came up once. The CDR3 coding sequence is TGTGCCAGCAGCCATGAAACAGATGGGGCCTACGAGCAGTACTTC. This encodes CASSHETDGAYEQYF. J is TRBJ2-7 and V is TRBV4-2, with D unclear. CDR3 size: 15 residues. The V and J ends lost 3 bases and 2 bases respectively, with 14 bases between them. CDR1 and CDR2 from the germline V gene are LGHNA and YNFKEQ.

This clone occurred once. The chain recombines TRBV4-1 with TRBJ1-5; perhaps TRBD1 as D (5 bases). The germline V gene encodes CDR1 MGHRA and CDR2 YSYEKL. The V and J ends lost 0 bases and 7 bases respectively, with 10 bases between them. This CDR3 spans 14 amino acids. The CDR3 spells CASSQDRVPQPQHF. CDR3 DNA: TGCGCCAGCAGCCAAGACAGGGTCCCCCAGCCCCAGCATTTT.

The chain combines TRBV27 with TRBJ2-1; 7 positions match TRBD2. Germline CDR1 is MNHEY and CDR2 is SMNVEV (reference sequence). The CDR3 has 15 residues. V was clipped by 4 bases and J by 1 base; unmatched bases: 4. The CDR3 reads CASSWVGGSYNEQFF. The CDR3 DNA reads TGTGCCAGCAGTTGGGTGGGAGGGTCCTACAATGAGCAGTTCTTC.

V gene TRBV27 combines with J gene TRBJ1-3, with D perhaps TRBD1 (5 bases). The CDR3 has 15 amino acids. Looked up from germline, CDR1 is MNHEY and CDR2 is SMNVEV (reference sequence). With 8 bases removed from V and 0 bases from J, the gap between germline ends came to 14 bases. The CDR3 nucleotides are TGTGCCAGCGCACTCAGGGCCACCTCTGGAAACACCATATATTTT. Amino acids: CASALRATSGNTIYF.

V gene TRBV2 combines with J gene TRBJ1-5; D is perhaps TRBD1 (5 bases). CDR1 and CDR2 from the germline V gene are SNHLY and FYNNEI. CDR3 length: 17 amino acids. Between the trimmed V and J ends, which lost 3 bases and 4 bases, there was a span of 19 bases. The CDR3: CASSEWAGRKWNQPQHF. The CDR3 DNA sequence: TGTGCCAGCAGTGAGTGGGCAGGGAGAAAGTGGAATCAGCCCCAGCATTTT.

The CDR3 DNA is TGCGCCAGCAGCCATGAAAGACAGTACAATGAGCAGTTCTTC. Residues: CASSHERQYNEQFF. V gene TRBV4-1 combines with J gene TRBJ2-1; a possible D gene is TRBD1 (5 bases). The CDR3 runs to 14 residues. CDR1 and CDR2 from the germline V gene are MGHRA and YSYEKL. The ends were cut back, 3 bases at V and 4 bases at J, with 10 bases in the middle.

The V gene is TRBV19, the J gene TRBJ1-5; D is possibly TRBD1 (5 bases). Between the trimmed V and J ends, which lost 3 bases and 3 bases, there was a span of 18 bases. The CDR3 extends over 17 amino acids. The germline gives CDR1 LNHDA, CDR2 SQIVND (reference sequence). Here the CDR3 DNA reads TGTGCCAGTAGTATGGCCCTAGGGGCTGGGACCAATCAGCCCCAGCATTTT. It specifies CASSMALGAGTNQPQHF.

The J gene is TRBJ1-2, the V gene TRBV9; D may be TRBD1 (6 bases). Germline CDR1 SGDLS, CDR2 YYNGEE. With 3 bases removed from V and 7 bases from J, the gap between germline ends came to 16 bases. The CDR3 extends over 14 amino acids. CDR3 in amino acids: CASSATGILSGYTF. DNA for the CDR3: TGTGCCAGCAGCGCGACAGGAATCCTGTCTGGCTACACCTTC.

V is TRBV29-1 and J is TRBJ1-2, with 8 bases lining up with TRBD1. CDR1 SQVTM and CDR2 ANQGSEA come from the germline V gene. CDR3 size: 13 residues. V shed 6 bases and J 4 bases; nucleotides not matched to a gene: 7. The CDR3 sequence is CSVWTGNLYGYTF. DNA of the CDR3: TGCAGCGTCTGGACAGGGAACCTCTATGGCTACACCTTC.

This rearrangement joins TRBV7-9 to TRBJ2-3; no clear D gene. The CDR3 sequence is 15 residues long. The ends were cut back, 5 bases at V and 9 bases at J, with 21 bases in the middle. The germline CDR1 and CDR2 sequences are SEHNR and FQNEAQ (reference sequence). CDR3 region: CASSPSGPQGYTQYF. The CDR3 DNA reads as TGTGCCAGCAGCCCATCCGGGCCGCAAGGTTACACGCAGTATTTT.

This clone came up once. Other DNA variants within this sample encode the same CDR3. This chain joins TRBV11-2 and TRBJ1-1, with D possibly being TRBD1 (6 bases). CDR1 is SGHAT, CDR2 FQNNGV, per germline. The V and J ends lost 1 base and 7 bases respectively, with 7 bases between them. This CDR3 region has 12 residues. CDR3 amino acids: CASSLGTVEAFF. CDR3 DNA sequence: TGTGCCAGCAGCTTAGGGACAGTTGAAGCTTTCTTT.

The CDR3 DNA is TGTGCCAGCAGCGTAGCAAGTGCCCCTAACTATGGCTACACCTTC. Encoded protein: CASSVASAPNYGYTF. V gene TRBV9 combines with J gene TRBJ1-2, with D hard to call. Trimming removed 0 bases from V and 0 bases from J, with 9 bases in between. This CDR3 has 15 residues. Germline CDR1 and CDR2: SGDLS and YYNGEE.

The chain couples TRBV10-1 to TRBJ2-1; a possible D gene is TRBD2 (6 bases). CDR1 WNHNN and CDR2 SYGVQD come from the germline V gene (reference sequence). The V end was cut by 0 bases, the J end by 5 bases, with 14 bases between. The CDR3 consists of 16 residues. CDR3 protein: CASSESRRGPHNEQFF. DNA of the CDR3: TGCGCCAGCAGTGAGTCGAGGAGGGGTCCCCACAATGAGCAGTTCTTC.

The chain couples TRBV19 to TRBJ1-3, with 7 bases matching TRBD1. Losses at the gene ends were 3 bases for V and 8 bases for J; bases not matched to a gene: 13. The CDR3 loop spans 16 amino acids. From germline, CDR1 is LNHDA and CDR2 SQIVND (reference sequence). CDR3 amino acids: CASSIRTGYRGDTIYF. The CDR3 region has the DNA TGTGCCAGTAGTATCAGGACAGGCTACCGCGGGGACACCATATATTTT.

The chain joins TRBV2 to TRBJ2-3; D unclear. Trimming shortened V by 8 bases and J by 2 bases, and 17 bases separated the two germline ends. This CDR3 contains 15 residues. Germline values: CDR1 SNHLY, CDR2 FYNNEI. The CDR3 here is CASETTSTYTDTQYF. CDR3 nucleotides: TGTGCCAGCGAAACTACATCGACCTACACAGATACGCAGTATTTT.

The rearrangement uses TRBV7-3 and TRBJ1-2; 8 bases map to TRBD1. CDR1 is SGHTA and CDR2 is FQGTGA in the germline V gene. The CDR3 contains 16 residues. J lost 7 bases, V lost 5 bases, and 15 bases had no gene match. CDR3 nucleotides: TGTGCCAGCAGCCTCACAGGGGGGGCCTCGGCGAGTGGCTACACCTTC. Amino acid sequence: CASSLTGGASASGYTF. The variable domain in full, completed from reference TRBV7-3 and TRBJ1-2, reads GAGVSQTPSNKVTEKGKYVELRCDPISGHTALYWYRQSLGQGPEFLIYFQGTGAADDSGLPNDRFFAVRPEGSVSTLKIQRTERGDSAVYLCASSLTGGASASGYTFGSGTRLTVV.

This chain uses TRBV7-8 with TRBJ2-7, with 11 bases lining up with TRBD1. Germline V lookup: CDR1 SGHVS, CDR2 FQNEAQ. The CDR3 totals 16 residues. The V gene end was trimmed by 3 bases and the J gene end by 4 bases; junction bases not matched to a gene: 8. Written as DNA, the CDR3 is TGTGCCAGCAGCTTTCCGGGAAGGGACAGGGGGTACGAGCAGTACTTC. This codes for CASSFPGRDRGYEQYF.

The chain couples TRBV5-1 to TRBJ2-3; the D gene is possibly TRBD1 (5 bases). This CDR3 is built from 14 residues. CDR1 is SGHRS and CDR2 is YFSETQ in the germline V gene. Trimming left V 3 bases short and J 1 base short, with 9 bases between. The CDR3 nucleotides are TGCGCCAGCAGCTACAGGTGGGGCACAGATACGCAGTATTTT. This codes for CASSYRWGTDTQYF.

This clone was seen a handful of times. CDR3 bases: TGTGCCTGGACGGACAGCGTGAACACTGAAGCTTTCTTT. Its translation: CAWTDSVNTEAFF. The gene calls are TRBV30 and TRBJ1-1; weak D call: TRBD1 (6 bases). Trimming stripped 4 bases from V and 0 bases from J, with 9 bases between. Germline CDR1 is GTSNPN and CDR2 is SVGIG (reference sequence). The CDR3 covers 13 residues.

The gene calls are TRBV29-1 and TRBJ2-7; no reliable D call. The CDR3 has 12 residues. Germline V gives CDR1 SQVTM, CDR2 ANQGSEA. Trimming took off 4 bases at V and 5 bases at J, with 12 bases between the two ends. The CDR3, as DNA: TGCAGCGTTGGGATCAGCCCTCACGAGCAGTACTTC. This codes for CSVGISPHEQYF.

This chain links TRBV19 with TRBJ1-3, with TRBD1 as a possible D gene (6 bases). V lost 3 bases, J lost 4 bases, and 10 bases lay in between. From germline, CDR1 is LNHDA and CDR2 SQIVND (reference sequence). CDR3 size: 14 residues. The CDR3 DNA reads TGTGCCAGTAGTATTGGGGGGCCCGGAAACACCATATATTTT. Its translation: CASSIGGPGNTIYF. The whole variable domain, remainder taken from reference TRBV19 and TRBJ1-3, is DGGITQSPKYLFRKEGQNVTLSCEQNLNHDAMYWYRQDPGQGLRLIYYSQIVNDFQKGDIAEGYSVSREKKESFPLTVTSAQKNPTAFYLCASSIGGPGNTIYFGEGSWLTVV.

The chain employs TRBV4-1 and TRBJ2-1, with 9 bases aligning to TRBD2. The CDR3 contains 21 residues. Per germline, CDR1 MGHRA and CDR2 YSYEKL. V gave up 2 bases and J gave up 0 bases; unmatched junction bases: 17. CDR3 sequence reads: CASSQPLKRPSGDSSYNEQFF. CDR3 bases: TGCGCCAGCAGCCAACCCCTCAAGCGGCCTAGCGGGGACAGCTCCTACAATGAGCAGTTCTTC.